The 23 T cell receptor beta chains given below trace back to one sample, sequenced in a study of CD8 T cell repertoires and HIV-1 epitope variants. Data came from immunoSEQ multiplex PCR; TCRdb stores just in-frame clones and leaves some out. The table shows 5,700 or so clones, with more than 60% occurring only once. The antigens these receptors bind are not known. Material for sequencing was cultured CD8+ T cells derived from PBMCs. The receptors stem from a male donor with HIV.

V usage is TRBV28 and J usage is TRBJ2-3; D not resolved. CDR1 is MDHEN, CDR2 SYDVKM, per germline. The CDR3 extends over 14 amino acids. V gave up 3 bases and J gave up 5 bases, with 12 bases separating them. The CDR3 loop is CASSFIPDLDTQYF. The CDR3 nucleotides are TGTGCCAGCAGTTTTATTCCGGATCTAGATACGCAGTATTTT.

This chain connects TRBV28 to TRBJ1-6, with D maybe TRBD1 (6 bases). The germline CDR1 and CDR2 sequences are MDHEN and SYDVKM. V lost 7 bases, J lost 7 bases, and 20 bases lay in between. The CDR3 totals 16 residues. The CDR3 protein is CASISGARGRNSPLHF. CDR3 DNA: TGTGCCAGCATATCAGGGGCCCGGGGGCGGAATTCACCCCTCCACTTT.

The chain is built from TRBV5-4 and TRBJ2-7; maybe TRBD2 (8 bases). The V end was cut by 0 bases, the J end by 1 base, with 14 bases between. The CDR3 is 16 amino acids. Germline CDR1 is SGHNT and CDR2 is YYREEE (reference sequence). This CDR3 reads CASSLAGGTRSYEQYF. CDR3 nucleotide sequence: TGTGCCAGCAGCTTGGCAGGGGGGACTAGGTCCTACGAGCAGTACTTC.

V gene TRBV10-1 combines with J gene TRBJ2-7; 8 bases map to TRBD1. V trimming: 5 bases; J trimming: 7 bases; junction bases outside the gene matches: 7. Germline loops: CDR1 WNHNN, CDR2 SYGVQD (reference sequence). The CDR3 consists of 13 residues. CDR3 DNA: TGCGCCAGCAGTTTGGGACAGGCGGGGGAGCAGTACTTC. Its translation: CASSLGQAGEQYF.

V is TRBV14 and J is TRBJ2-7; D is tentatively TRBD1 or TRBD2 (5 bases each). The CDR3 spans 15 residues. Per germline, CDR1 SGHDN and CDR2 FVKESK. V was trimmed by 4 bases and J by 2 bases, leaving 15 bases between them. The CDR3 sequence: CASSPGPNIPYEQYF. CDR3 sequence (DNA): TGTGCCAGCAGCCCGGGACCCAATATTCCCTACGAGCAGTACTTC.

This clone was picked up a small number of times. The J gene is TRBJ2-7, the V gene TRBV5-1; 7 bases fit TRBD1. The CDR3 contains 14 residues. The V gene's germline CDR1 is SGHRS and CDR2 YFSETQ. Unmatched junction bases numbered 6, after V lost 1 base and J lost 5 bases. CDR3 region: CASSLYQGDHEQYF. CDR3 in DNA: TGCGCCAGCAGCTTGTACCAGGGGGACCACGAGCAGTACTTC.

The rearrangement uses TRBV6-6 and TRBJ2-7; 10 bases map to TRBD2. The CDR3 is made up of 15 amino acids. CDR1 is MNHNY, CDR2 SVGAGI, per germline (reference sequence). V lost 2 bases to trimming and J lost 4 bases; unmatched junction nucleotides: 5. The CDR3 nucleotides are TGTGCCAGCAGTTACGGGCTAGCGGGAGTATACGAGCAGTACTTC. It is translated as CASSYGLAGVYEQYF.

This clone is classed as large (0.1 to 1%). The chain combines TRBV19 with TRBJ2-7, with D maybe TRBD2 (6 bases). CDR1 is LNHDA and CDR2 is SQIVND in the germline V gene (reference sequence). The ends were cut back, 4 bases at V and 4 bases at J, with 14 bases in the middle. This CDR3 has 14 amino acids. The CDR3 sequence: CASSTLATEYEQYF. In DNA, the CDR3 is TGTGCCAGTAGTACCCTAGCGACAGAATACGAGCAGTACTTC.

The chain is built from TRBV5-6 and TRBJ1-2; D might be TRBD1 (6 bases). V gave up 0 bases and J gave up 9 bases, with 15 bases separating them. Germline loops: CDR1 SGHDT, CDR2 YYEEEE. The CDR3 consists of 14 residues. The CDR3 DNA reads TGTGCCAGCAGCTTGGGGCAGGGGCTGATACGCTACACCTTC. The encoded protein is CASSLGQGLIRYTF.

This clone was seen a few times. This chain connects TRBV11-2 to TRBJ1-1; a possible D gene is TRBD1 (6 bases). Germline V CDR1 and CDR2: SGHAT, FQNNGV. The CDR3 loop spans 14 amino acids. V lost 5 bases and J lost 7, with 17 bases in between. Here the CDR3 DNA reads TGTGCCAGCAGCCCCCAGAGGAACAGGGATGAAGCTTTCTTT. This translates into CASSPQRNRDEAFF.

This chain uses TRBV28 with TRBJ1-1, with no clear D. CDR3 length: 13 residues. The germline gives CDR1 MDHEN, CDR2 SYDVKM. Trimming pared 5 bases from V and 3 bases from J, leaving 10 bases between. This CDR3 is CASSPYGDTEAFF. As DNA, the CDR3 is TGTGCCAGCAGTCCCTATGGTGACACTGAAGCTTTCTTT.

The chain is built from TRBV7-8 and TRBJ2-2, with 8 bases lining up with TRBD1. This CDR3 region has 17 residues. Trimming removed 1 base from V and 4 bases from J; junction bases left unmatched: 8. Germline loops: CDR1 SGHVS, CDR2 FQNEAQ. CDR3 sequence reads: CASSLDGDRLATGELFF. CDR3 DNA sequence: TGTGCCAGCAGCTTAGACGGGGACAGGTTGGCCACCGGGGAGCTGTTTTTT. Combining the CDR3 with reference TRBV7-8 and TRBJ2-2 gives the whole variable domain GAGVSQSPRYKVAKRGQDVALRCDPISGHVSLFWYQQALGQGPEFLTYFQNEAQLDKSGLPSDRFFAERPEGSVSTLKIQRTQQEDSAVYLCASSLDGDRLATGELFFGEGSRLTVL.

The chain couples TRBV29-1 to TRBJ2-1; 8 positions match TRBD2. The CDR3 covers 16 residues. Looked up from germline, CDR1 is SQVTM and CDR2 is ANQGSEA. V was pared by 4 bases and J by 4 bases, with 12 bases of the junction left unmatched. The CDR3 DNA follows: TGCAGCGTTGTTCCCCCGCGGGAGGCTCAATACAATGAGCAGTTCTTC. As protein: CSVVPPREAQYNEQFF.

V and J are TRBV7-9 and TRBJ2-1; TRBD2 agrees at 11 bases. Germline V gene lookup returns CDR1 SEHNR and CDR2 FQNEAQ (reference sequence). CDR3 length equals 19 residues. The J segment lost 1 base and the V segment lost 1 base, leaving 9 bases of the junction unmatched. Here the CDR3 DNA reads TGTGCCAGCAGCTTAGTCCCTCTAGCGGGGGGCCCTTCCTACAATGAGCAGTTCTTC. Translation: CASSLVPLAGGPSYNEQFF.

This chain connects TRBV21-1 to TRBJ2-2. TRBV21-1 is labeled a pseudogene. The CDR3 is 16 amino acids. CDR3 nucleotides: TGTGCCAGCAGCAAACCGCTTTGCGGGACAACCGGGGAGCTGTTTTTT. Its protein is CASSKPLCGTTGELFF.

This clone was detected only a few times. V and J are TRBV28 and TRBJ1-1; D is ambiguous. The germline gives CDR1 MDHEN, CDR2 SYDVKM. The CDR3 contains 13 residues. Trimming removed 1 base at V and 5 bases at J, with 8 bases between. Here the CDR3 DNA reads TGTGCCAGCAGTTTATTGGGTAGGACTGAAGCTTTCTTT. Translating it yields CASSLLGRTEAFF. Using reference TRBV28 and TRBJ1-1 for the parts outside the CDR3, the full variable domain is DVKVTQSSRYLVKRTGEKVFLECVQDMDHENMFWYRQDPGLGLRLIYFSYDVKMKEKGDIPEGYSVSREKKERFSLILESASTNQTSMYLCASSLLGRTEAFFGQGTRLTVV.

This clone was picked up a small number of times. This sequence joins TRBV2 and TRBJ2-1; TRBD1 agrees at 8 bases. Germline CDR1 SNHLY, CDR2 FYNNEI. With 6 bases clipped from V and 2 bases from J, the junction kept 12 bases outside the gene matches. The CDR3 covers 17 residues. The CDR3 spells CASSSIGQGATYNEQFF. The CDR3 region has the DNA TGTGCCAGCAGCTCCATCGGGCAGGGGGCCACCTACAATGAGCAGTTCTTC.

The rearrangement joins TRBV5-8 to TRBJ2-7, with D perhaps being TRBD1 or TRBD2 (5 bases each). This CDR3 spans 13 amino acids. Germline V gene lookup returns CDR1 SGHTS and CDR2 YDEGEE. V lost 2 bases and J lost 4, with 10 bases in between. The chain's CDR3 is CASSFGTVYEQYF. DNA for the CDR3: TGTGCCAGCAGCTTTGGGACGGTGTACGAGCAGTACTTC.

This clone occurred a few times. The rearrangement uses TRBV6-1 and TRBJ2-7; D may correspond to TRBD1 or TRBD2 (5 bases each). Trimming cost V 2 bases and J 3 bases, with 11 bases left between them. The germline V gene has CDR1 MNHNS and CDR2 SASEGT. The CDR3 is made up of 14 amino acids. The CDR3 reads CASSELGDLYEQYF. The DNA of the CDR3 is TGTGCCAGCAGTGAACTTGGGGACCTCTACGAGCAGTACTTC.

This chain uses TRBV6-6 with TRBJ1-5; a possible D gene is TRBD1 (6 bases). Germline V gives CDR1 MNHNY, CDR2 SVGAGI (reference sequence). Trimming took 4 bases from V and 4 from J, leaving 17 bases between them. The CDR3 spans 16 residues. The CDR3 DNA sequence: TGTGCCAGCAGTTCAGGACAGACGACGGGTAATCAGCCCCAGCATTTT. Translated, it gives CASSSGQTTGNQPQHF.

Sample share makes this clone large. The CDR3 protein is CASSQDVGQGNTEAFF. DNA of the CDR3: TGCGCCAGCAGCCAAGATGTTGGGCAGGGGAACACTGAAGCTTTCTTT. The chain joins TRBV4-3 to TRBJ1-1; possible D gene TRBD1, 5 bases. CDR1 and CDR2 (germline): LGHNA, YSLEER. CDR3 length: 16 residues. Trimming took 0 bases from V and 1 from J, leaving 12 bases between them.

This rearrangement joins TRBV19 to TRBJ2-7; 7 bases are a match to TRBD1. Germline V gene sequence: CDR1 LNHDA, CDR2 SQIVND (reference sequence). J was trimmed by 3 bases and V by 0 bases; bases with no gene match: 5. The CDR3 extends over 15 amino acids. CDR3 nucleotides: TGTGCCAGTAGTATAGATTTGGACAGGTACTACGAGCAGTACTTC. Protein product: CASSIDLDRYYEQYF. Based on the CDR3 plus reference TRBV19 and TRBJ2-7, the full variable domain is DGGITQSPKYLFRKEGQNVTLSCEQNLNHDAMYWYRQDPGQGLRLIYYSQIVNDFQKGDIAEGYSVSREKKESFPLTVTSAQKNPTAFYLCASSIDLDRYYEQYFGPGTRLTVT.

The gene calls are TRBV5-1 and TRBJ2-3; TRBD2 agrees at 7 bases. Germline assignment: CDR1 SGHRS and CDR2 YFSETQ. V trimming: 3 bases; J trimming: 0 bases; junction bases outside the gene matches: 16. This CDR3 comprises 19 residues. As DNA, the CDR3 is TGCGCCAGCAGCTCTCCGGGGGGAGGGTTCGTGCGAAGCACAGATACGCAGTATTTT. Protein: CASSSPGGGFVRSTDTQYF.